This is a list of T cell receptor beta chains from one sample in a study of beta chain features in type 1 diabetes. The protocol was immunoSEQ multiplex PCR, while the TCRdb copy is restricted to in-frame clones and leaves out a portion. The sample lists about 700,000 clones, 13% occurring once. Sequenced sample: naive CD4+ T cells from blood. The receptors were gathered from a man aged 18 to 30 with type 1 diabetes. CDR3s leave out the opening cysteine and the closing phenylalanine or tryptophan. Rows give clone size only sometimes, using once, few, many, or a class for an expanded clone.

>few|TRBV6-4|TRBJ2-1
ASSEQTGSDEQF
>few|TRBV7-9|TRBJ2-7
ASSLAQGQGPPEQY
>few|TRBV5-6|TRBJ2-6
ASSFPGTGLSGANVLT
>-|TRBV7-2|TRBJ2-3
ASSLGGRADTDTQY
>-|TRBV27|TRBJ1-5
ASSQINQPQH
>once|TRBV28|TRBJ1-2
ASSLGPNYGYT
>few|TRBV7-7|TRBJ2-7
ASSPLGPPYEQY
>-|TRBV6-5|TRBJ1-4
ASSEGGTNEKLF
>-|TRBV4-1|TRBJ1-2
ASSQEKLKLGQSYT
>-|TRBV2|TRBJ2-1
ASTGLNEQF
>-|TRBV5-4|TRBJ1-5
ASSPGQGGYGTPQH
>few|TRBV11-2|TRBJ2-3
ASSLARSGWGADTQY
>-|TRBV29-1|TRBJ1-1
SVAEIYAF
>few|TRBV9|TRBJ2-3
ASSVETGGTDTQY
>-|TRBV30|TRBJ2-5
AWSHQETQY
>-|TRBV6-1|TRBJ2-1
ASAYDPSSAYEQF
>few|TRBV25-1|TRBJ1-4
ASSSPRGQMATNEKLF
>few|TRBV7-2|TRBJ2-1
ASSRDFDSYNEQF
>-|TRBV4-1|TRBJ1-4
ASSQGTSGEKLF
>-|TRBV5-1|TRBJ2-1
ASSSDDRVWDNEQF
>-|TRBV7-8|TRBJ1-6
ASSNRGSSPLH
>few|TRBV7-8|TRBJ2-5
ASSLGQETQY
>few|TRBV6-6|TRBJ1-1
ASSSPLGYTEAF
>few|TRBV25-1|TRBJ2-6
ASSELGGPYSGANVLT
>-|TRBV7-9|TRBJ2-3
ASSRRGGEADTQY
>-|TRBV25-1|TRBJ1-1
ASSEGPQGDTEAF
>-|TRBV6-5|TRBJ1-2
ASSVTGEGYGYT
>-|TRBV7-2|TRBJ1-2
ASSFTTGQGNYT
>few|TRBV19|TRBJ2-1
ASSPALRGDYNEQF
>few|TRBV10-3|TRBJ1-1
AISETGMNTEAF
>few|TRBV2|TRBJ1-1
ASTQRGGAEAF
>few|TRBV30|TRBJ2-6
AWSPGQAGSGANVLT
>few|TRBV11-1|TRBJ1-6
ASSPGGTATLH
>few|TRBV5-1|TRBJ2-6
ASSLYGESGANVLT
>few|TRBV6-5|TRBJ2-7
ASSKRDRGNEQY
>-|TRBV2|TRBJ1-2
ASSYRDRETGYT
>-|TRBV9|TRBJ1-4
ASSGTGASYEKLF
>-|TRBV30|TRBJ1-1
AWVGTGGSMNTEAF
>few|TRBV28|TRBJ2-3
ASIPSLLAGGSDTQY
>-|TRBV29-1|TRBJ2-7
SVAAPGRDVQQY
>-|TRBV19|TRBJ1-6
ASSGGAGNSPLH
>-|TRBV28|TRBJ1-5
ASSFRTGLRNPGQPQH
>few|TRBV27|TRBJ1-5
ASSSQRDQPQH
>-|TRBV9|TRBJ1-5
ASSAHDRDQPQH